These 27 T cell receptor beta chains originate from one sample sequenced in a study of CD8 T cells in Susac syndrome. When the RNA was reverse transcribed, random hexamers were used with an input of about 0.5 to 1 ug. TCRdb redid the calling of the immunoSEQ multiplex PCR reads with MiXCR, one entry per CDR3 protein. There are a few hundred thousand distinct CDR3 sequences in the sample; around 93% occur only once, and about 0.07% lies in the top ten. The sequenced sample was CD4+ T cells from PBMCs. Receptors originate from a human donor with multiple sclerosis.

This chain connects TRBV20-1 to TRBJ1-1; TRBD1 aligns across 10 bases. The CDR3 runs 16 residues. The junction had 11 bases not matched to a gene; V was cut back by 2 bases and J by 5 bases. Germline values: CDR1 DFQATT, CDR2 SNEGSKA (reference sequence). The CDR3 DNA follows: TGCAGTGCTAGACCGTCGGGACAGGGGACGAGAACTGAAGCTTTCTTT. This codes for CSARPSGQGTRTEAFF.

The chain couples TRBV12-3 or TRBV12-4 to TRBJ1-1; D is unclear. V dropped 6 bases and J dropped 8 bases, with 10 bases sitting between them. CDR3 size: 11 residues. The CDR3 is CASSPNREAFF. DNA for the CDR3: TGTGCCAGCAGCCCCAATAGGGAAGCTTTCTTT.

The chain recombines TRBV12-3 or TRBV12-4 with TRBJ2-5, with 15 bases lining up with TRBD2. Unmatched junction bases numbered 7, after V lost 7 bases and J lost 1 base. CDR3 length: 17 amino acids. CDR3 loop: CASTLGLAGGLQETQYF. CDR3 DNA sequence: TGTGCCAGCACTCTGGGACTAGCGGGGGGACTCCAAGAGACCCAGTACTTC.

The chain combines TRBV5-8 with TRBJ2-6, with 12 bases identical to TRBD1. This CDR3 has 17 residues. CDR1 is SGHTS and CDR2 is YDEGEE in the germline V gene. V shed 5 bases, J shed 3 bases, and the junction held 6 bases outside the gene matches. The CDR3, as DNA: TGTGCCAGCAGGGCCGGGACAGGGGGCGTTGGGGCCAACGTCCTGACTTTC. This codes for CASRAGTGGVGANVLTF.

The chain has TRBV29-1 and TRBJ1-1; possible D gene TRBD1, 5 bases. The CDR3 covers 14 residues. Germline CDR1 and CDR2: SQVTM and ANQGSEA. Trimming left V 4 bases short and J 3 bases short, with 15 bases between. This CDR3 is CSVGIGGQHTEAFF. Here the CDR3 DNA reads TGCAGCGTTGGGATCGGGGGTCAGCACACTGAAGCTTTCTTT.

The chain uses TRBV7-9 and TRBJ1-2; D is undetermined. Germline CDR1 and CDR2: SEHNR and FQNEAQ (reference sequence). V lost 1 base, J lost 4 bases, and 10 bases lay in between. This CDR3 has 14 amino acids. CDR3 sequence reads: CASSLGGQSYGYTF. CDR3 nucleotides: TGTGCCAGCAGCTTAGGAGGGCAGTCCTATGGCTACACCTTC.

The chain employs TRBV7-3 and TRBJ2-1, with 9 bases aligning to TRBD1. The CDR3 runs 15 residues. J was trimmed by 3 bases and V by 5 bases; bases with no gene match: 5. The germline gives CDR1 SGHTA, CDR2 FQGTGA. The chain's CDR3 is CASSEQGAIYNEQFF. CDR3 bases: TGTGCCAGCAGCGAACAGGGGGCAATCTACAATGAGCAGTTCTTC. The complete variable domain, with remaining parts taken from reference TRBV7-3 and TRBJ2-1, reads GAGVSQTPSNKVTEKGKYVELRCDPISGHTALYWYRQSLGQGPEFLIYFQGTGAADDSGLPNDRFFAVRPEGSVSTLKIQRTERGDSAVYLCASSEQGAIYNEQFFGPGTRLTVL.

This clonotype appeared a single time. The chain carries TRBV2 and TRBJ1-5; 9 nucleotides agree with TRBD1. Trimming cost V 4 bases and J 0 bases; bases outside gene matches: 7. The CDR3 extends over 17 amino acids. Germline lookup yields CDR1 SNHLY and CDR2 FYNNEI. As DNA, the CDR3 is TGTGCCAGCAGTGGGACAGGGGTCACACTTAGCAATCAGCCCCAGCATTTT. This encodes CASSGTGVTLSNQPQHF. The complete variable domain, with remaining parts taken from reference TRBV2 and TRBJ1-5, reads EPEVTQTPSHQVTQMGQEVILRCVPISNHLYFYWYRQILGQKVEFLVSFYNNEISEKSEIFDDQFSVERPDGSNFTLKIRSTKLEDSAMYFCASSGTGVTLSNQPQHFGDGTRLSIL.

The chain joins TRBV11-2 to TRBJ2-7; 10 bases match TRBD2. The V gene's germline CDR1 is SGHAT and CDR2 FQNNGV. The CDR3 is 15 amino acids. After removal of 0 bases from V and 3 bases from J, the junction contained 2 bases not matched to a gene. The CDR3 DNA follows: TGTGCCAGCAGCTTAGAGGGACTAGCGATCTACGAGCAGTACGTC. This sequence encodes CASSLEGLAIYEQYV.

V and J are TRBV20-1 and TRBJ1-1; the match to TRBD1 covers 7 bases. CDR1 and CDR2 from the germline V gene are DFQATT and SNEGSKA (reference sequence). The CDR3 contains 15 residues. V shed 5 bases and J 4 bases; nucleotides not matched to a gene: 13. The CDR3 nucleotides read TGCAGTGCTTACCGGGGTAGGGGGCTGGGCACTGAAGCTTTCTTT. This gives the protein CSAYRGRGLGTEAFF.

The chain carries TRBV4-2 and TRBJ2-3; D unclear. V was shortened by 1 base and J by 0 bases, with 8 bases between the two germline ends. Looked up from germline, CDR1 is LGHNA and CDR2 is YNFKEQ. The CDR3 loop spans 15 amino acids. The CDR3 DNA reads TGTGCCAGCAGCCAAGTCACCCAGAGCACAGATACGCAGTATTTT. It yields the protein CASSQVTQSTDTQYF.

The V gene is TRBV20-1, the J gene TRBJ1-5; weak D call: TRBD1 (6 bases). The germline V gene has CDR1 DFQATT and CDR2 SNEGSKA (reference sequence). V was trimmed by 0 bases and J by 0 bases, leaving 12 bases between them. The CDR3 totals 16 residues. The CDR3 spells CSARDLTGNSNQPQHF. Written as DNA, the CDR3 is TGCAGTGCTAGAGATCTGACAGGTAATAGCAATCAGCCCCAGCATTTT.

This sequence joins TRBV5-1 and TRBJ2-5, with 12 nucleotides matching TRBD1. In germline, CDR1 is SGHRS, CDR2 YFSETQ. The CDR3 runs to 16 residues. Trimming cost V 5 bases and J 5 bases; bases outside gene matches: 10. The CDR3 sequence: CASSQGDRGPGETQYF. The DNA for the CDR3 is TGCGCCAGCAGTCAAGGGGACAGGGGGCCGGGGGAGACCCAGTACTTC.

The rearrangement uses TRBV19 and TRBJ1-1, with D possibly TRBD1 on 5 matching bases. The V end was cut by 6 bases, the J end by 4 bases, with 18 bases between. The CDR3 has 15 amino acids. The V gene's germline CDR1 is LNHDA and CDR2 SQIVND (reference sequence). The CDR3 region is CASRPRVWGGTEAFF. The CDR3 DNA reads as TGTGCCAGTAGACCCAGGGTATGGGGGGGCACTGAAGCTTTCTTT.

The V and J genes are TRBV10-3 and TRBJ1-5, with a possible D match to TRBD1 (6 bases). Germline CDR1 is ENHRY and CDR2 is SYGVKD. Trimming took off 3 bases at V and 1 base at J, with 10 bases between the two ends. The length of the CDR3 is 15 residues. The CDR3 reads CAISDGGLSNQPQHF. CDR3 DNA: TGTGCCATCAGTGATGGGGGGCTAAGCAATCAGCCCCAGCATTTT.

Written as DNA, the CDR3 is TGTGCCACCTCCGGGACAGCCACAGATACGCAGTATTTT. Protein product: CATSGTATDTQYF. The rearrangement uses TRBV6-1 and TRBJ2-3; 7 nucleotides agree with TRBD1. The CDR3 contains 13 residues. Germline CDR1 reads MNHNS; CDR2 reads SASEGT. The trim removed 10 bases at V and 2 bases at J, leaving 6 bases unmatched.

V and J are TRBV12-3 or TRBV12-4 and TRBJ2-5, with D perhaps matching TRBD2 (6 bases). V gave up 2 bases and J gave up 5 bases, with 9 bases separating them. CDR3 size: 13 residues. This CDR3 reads CASSLHGGETQYF. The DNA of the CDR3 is TGTGCCAGCAGTTTACATGGAGGGGAGACCCAGTACTTC.

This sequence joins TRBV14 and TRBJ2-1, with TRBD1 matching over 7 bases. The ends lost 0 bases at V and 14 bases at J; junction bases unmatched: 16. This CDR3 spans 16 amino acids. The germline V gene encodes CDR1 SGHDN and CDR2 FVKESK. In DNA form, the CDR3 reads TGTGCCAGCAGCCAAGATAGAAACCAAGGGACAGTCAGGGAGTTCTTC. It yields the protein CASSQDRNQGTVREFF.

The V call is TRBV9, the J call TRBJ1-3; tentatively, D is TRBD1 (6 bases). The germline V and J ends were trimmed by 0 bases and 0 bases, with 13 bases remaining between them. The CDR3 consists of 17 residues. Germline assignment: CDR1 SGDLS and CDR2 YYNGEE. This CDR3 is CASSVELQGNSGNTIYF. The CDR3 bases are TGTGCCAGCAGCGTAGAACTACAGGGTAACTCTGGAAACACCATATATTTT.

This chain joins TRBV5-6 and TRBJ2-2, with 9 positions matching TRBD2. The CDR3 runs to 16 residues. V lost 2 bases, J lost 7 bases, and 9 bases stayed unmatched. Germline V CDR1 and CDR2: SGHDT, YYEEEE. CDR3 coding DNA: TGTGCCAGCAGCTTTTTTAGCGGGAGTGGCGGCGGGGAGCTGTTTTTT. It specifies CASSFFSGSGGGELFF.

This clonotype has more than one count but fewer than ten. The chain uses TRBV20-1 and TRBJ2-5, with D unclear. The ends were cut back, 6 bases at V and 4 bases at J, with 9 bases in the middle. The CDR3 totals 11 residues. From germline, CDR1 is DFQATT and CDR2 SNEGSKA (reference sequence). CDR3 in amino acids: CSAPQRETQYF. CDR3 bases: TGCAGTGCCCCCCAGAGAGAGACCCAGTACTTC.

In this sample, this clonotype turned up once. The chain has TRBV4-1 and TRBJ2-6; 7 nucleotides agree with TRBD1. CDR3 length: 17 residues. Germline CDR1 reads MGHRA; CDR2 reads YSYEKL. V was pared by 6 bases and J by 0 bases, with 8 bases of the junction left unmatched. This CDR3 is CASRNRGLNSGANVLTF. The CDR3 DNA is TGCGCCAGCAGGAACAGGGGCCTCAACTCTGGGGCCAACGTCCTGACTTTC.

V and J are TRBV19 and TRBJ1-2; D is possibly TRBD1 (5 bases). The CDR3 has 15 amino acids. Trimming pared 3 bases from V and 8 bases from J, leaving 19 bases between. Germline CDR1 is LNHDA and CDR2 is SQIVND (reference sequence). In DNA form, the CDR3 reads TGTGCCAGTAGTATCCCCGGGACCTATACAGCGGGCTACACCTTC. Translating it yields CASSIPGTYTAGYTF.

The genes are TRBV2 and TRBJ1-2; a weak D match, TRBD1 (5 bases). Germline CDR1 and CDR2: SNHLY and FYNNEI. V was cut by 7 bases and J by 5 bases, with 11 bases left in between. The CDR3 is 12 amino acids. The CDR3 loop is CASKGDGYGYTF. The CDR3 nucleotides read TGTGCCAGCAAAGGGGACGGGTATGGCTACACCTTC.

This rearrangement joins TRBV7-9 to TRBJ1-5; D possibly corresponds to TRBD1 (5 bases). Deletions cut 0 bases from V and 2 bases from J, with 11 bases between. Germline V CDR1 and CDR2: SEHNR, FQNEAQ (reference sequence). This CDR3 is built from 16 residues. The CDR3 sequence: CASSLAEGLGNQPQHF. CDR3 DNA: TGTGCCAGCAGCTTAGCGGAGGGGCTAGGCAATCAGCCCCAGCATTTT. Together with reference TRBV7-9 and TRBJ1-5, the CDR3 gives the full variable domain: DTGVSQNPRHKITKRGQNVTFRCDPISEHNRLYWYRQTLGQGPEFLTYFQNEAQLEKSRLLSDRFSAERPKGSFSTLEIQRTEQGDSAMYLCASSLAEGLGNQPQHFGDGTRLSIL.

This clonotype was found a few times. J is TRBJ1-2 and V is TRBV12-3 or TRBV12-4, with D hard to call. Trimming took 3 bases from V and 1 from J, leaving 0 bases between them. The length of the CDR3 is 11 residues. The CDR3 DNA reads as TGTGCCAGCAGTTTTAACTATGGCTACACCTTC. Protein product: CASSFNYGYTF.

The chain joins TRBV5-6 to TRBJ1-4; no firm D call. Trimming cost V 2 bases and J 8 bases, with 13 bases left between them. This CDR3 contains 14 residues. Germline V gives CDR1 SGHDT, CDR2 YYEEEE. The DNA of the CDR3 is TGTGCCAGCAGCTTCGGAGGGCTCCGGGAAAAACTGTTTTTT. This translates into CASSFGGLREKLFF. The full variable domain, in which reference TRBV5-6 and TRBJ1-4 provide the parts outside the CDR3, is DAGVTQSPTHLIKTRGQQVTLRCSPKSGHDTVSWYQQALGQGPQFIFQYYEEEERQRGNFPDRFSGHQFPNYSSELNVNALLLGDSALYLCASSFGGLREKLFFGSGTQLSVL.